These 22 T cell receptor beta chains came from one sample sequenced in a study of T cell responses to AZD1222 COVID-19 vaccine. The protocol was immunoSEQ multiplex PCR, while the TCRdb copy is restricted to in-frame clones and leaves out a portion. The data contain 170,000 or so clones, 90% of them singletons. The sample was peripheral blood, taken on day 0 of AZD1222 vaccination. All receptors derive from an adult in good health.

This sequence joins TRBV6-6 and TRBJ1-5, with 7 positions matching TRBD1. Germline V gene sequence: CDR1 MNHNY, CDR2 SVGAGI (reference sequence). The junction had 10 bases not matched to a gene; V was cut back by 5 bases and J by 0 bases. The CDR3 is made up of 17 amino acids. This CDR3 reads CASSPGGQRHSNQPQHF. The CDR3 nucleotides are TGTGCCAGCAGTCCTGGGGGACAGAGGCATAGCAATCAGCCCCAGCATTTT.

The chain's CDR3 is CASSRPVRIGNSYEQYF. As DNA, the CDR3 is TGTGCCAGCAGCAGGCCCGTTAGAATCGGAAACTCCTACGAGCAGTACTTC. This sequence joins TRBV21-1 and TRBJ2-7. TRBV21-1 is a listed pseudogene. The CDR3 covers 17 residues.

The chain joins TRBV18 to TRBJ1-3; D ambiguous. The V and J ends lost 5 bases and 0 bases respectively, with 17 bases between them. This CDR3 is 17 amino acids long. CDR1 and CDR2 from the germline V gene are KGHSH and LQKENI. This chain's CDR3 is CASSVVALSSSGNTIYF. In DNA, the CDR3 is TGTGCCAGCTCAGTGGTAGCGCTTTCGAGCTCTGGAAACACCATATATTTT.

The chain is built from TRBV7-9 and TRBJ1-1; the D is unclear. This CDR3 spans 14 amino acids. Trimming left V 6 bases short and J 0 bases short, with 11 bases between. The germline gives CDR1 SEHNR, CDR2 FQNEAQ (reference sequence). CDR3 region: CASRGKPMNTEAFF. The CDR3, as DNA: TGTGCCAGCAGGGGTAAGCCGATGAACACTGAAGCTTTCTTT.

This rearrangement joins TRBV27 to TRBJ2-1, with a weak D call TRBD2 (7 bases). Germline CDR1 MNHEY, CDR2 SMNVEV (reference sequence). The V end lost 6 bases, the J end lost 4 bases, and 22 bases lay between the germline ends. The CDR3 is 17 residues long. The CDR3, as DNA: TGTGCCAGCAGGGGGGCGGGGGCCCTTACCCTATACAATGAGCAGTTCTTC. Amino acid sequence: CASRGAGALTLYNEQFF.

CDR3 in amino acids: CASSDTGTGGLIQYF. The CDR3 bases are TGTGCCAGCAGCGACACCGGGACAGGGGGTCTCATTCAGTACTTC. This chain uses TRBV9 with TRBJ2-4; TRBD1 matches at 11 bases. The CDR3 is 15 amino acids. Germline V gives CDR1 SGDLS, CDR2 YYNGEE. After removal of 3 bases from V and 9 bases from J, the junction contained 8 bases not matched to a gene.

The chain couples TRBV9 to TRBJ2-3; tentatively, D is TRBD2 (5 bases). This CDR3 contains 12 residues. V was shortened by 4 bases and J by 6 bases, with 9 bases between the two germline ends. Looked up from germline, CDR1 is SGDLS and CDR2 is YYNGEE. CDR3 amino acids: CASSPWEDTQYF. For the CDR3, the DNA is TGTGCCAGCAGCCCTTGGGAGGATACGCAGTATTTT.

The V and J genes are TRBV24-1 and TRBJ2-1; D remains unclear. Trimming left V 0 bases short and J 12 bases short, with 8 bases between. The V gene's germline CDR1 is KGHDR and CDR2 SFDVKD. The CDR3 covers 12 residues. The CDR3 region has the DNA TGTGCCACCAGTGATTTGTTTTCCAGGCAGTTCTTC. It yields the protein CATSDLFSRQFF.

This rearrangement joins TRBV20-1 to TRBJ2-1; D perhaps matches TRBD2 (5 bases). Looked up from germline, CDR1 is DFQATT and CDR2 is SNEGSKA (reference sequence). V lost 5 bases and J lost 9, with 8 bases in between. The CDR3 sequence is 10 residues long. The CDR3 protein is CSAYGGEQFF. The CDR3 DNA reads as TGCAGTGCTTACGGAGGTGAGCAGTTCTTC.

The chain links TRBV6-2 or TRBV6-3 to TRBJ2-2; TRBD2 agrees at 8 bases. V was pared by 2 bases and J by 0 bases, with 14 bases of the junction left unmatched. Per the germline V gene, CDR1 is MNHEY and CDR2 is SVGEGT. The CDR3 is 20 amino acids. The CDR3 nucleotides read TGTGCCAGCAGTTACGCCTCACCTACAGCGGGGGCCGCGAACACCGGGGAGCTGTTTTTT. This translates into CASSYASPTAGAANTGELFF.

The CDR3 DNA sequence: TGTGCCAGCAGCCAGGGGGGAGTTTACGAGCAGTACTTC. This codes for CASSQGGVYEQYF. V and J are TRBV4-2 and TRBJ2-7, with a weak D call TRBD2 (6 bases). V was cut by 3 bases and J by 4 bases, with 10 bases left in between. The CDR3 covers 13 residues. The germline CDR1 and CDR2 sequences are LGHNA and YNFKEQ.

J is TRBJ2-2 and V is TRBV5-4, with 7 bases aligning to TRBD2. Germline assignment: CDR1 SGHNT and CDR2 YYREEE (reference sequence). This CDR3 is built from 15 residues. After removal of 5 bases from V and 2 bases from J, the junction contained 6 bases not matched to a gene. The chain's CDR3 is CASSPGTINTGELFF. The DNA for the CDR3 is TGTGCCAGCAGTCCCGGGACTATCAACACCGGGGAGCTGTTTTTT.

The chain is built from TRBV5-1 and TRBJ1-6; 9 bases match TRBD1. Germline CDR1 is SGHRS and CDR2 is YFSETQ. With V trimmed by 0 bases and J by 9 bases, 7 bases remained unmatched. The CDR3 is 16 residues long. The CDR3 DNA reads as TGCGCCAGCAGCTTGGCACGGACAGGGGCCGGTTCACCCCTCCACTTT. Translating gives CASSLARTGAGSPLHF. Full variable domain (missing parts from reference TRBV5-1 and TRBJ1-6): KAGVTQTPRYLIKTRGQQVTLSCSPISGHRSVSWYQQTPGQGLQFLFEYFSETQRNKGNFPGRFSGRQFSNSRSEMNVSTLELGDSALYLCASSLARTGAGSPLHFGNGTRLTVT.

CDR3 bases: TGTGCCAGTAGTAGTTATGTGACGGACAGTGAAGCTTTCTTT. Translation gives CASSSYVTDSEAFF. The chain employs TRBV19 and TRBJ1-1, with D perhaps matching TRBD1 (6 bases). The CDR3 runs 14 residues. With 4 bases removed from V and 7 bases from J, the gap between germline ends came to 16 bases. Germline CDR1 is LNHDA and CDR2 is SQIVND (reference sequence).

J is TRBJ1-1 and V is TRBV6-5; a possible D gene is TRBD1 (6 bases). V was clipped by 0 bases and J by 7 bases, with 12 bases between them. CDR3 length equals 14 residues. The V gene's germline CDR1 is MNHEY and CDR2 SVGAGI. In DNA, the CDR3 is TGTGCCAGCAGTTACTCCAGGGGAAGGGGTGAAGCTTTCTTT. Translated, it gives CASSYSRGRGEAFF.

The V gene is TRBV3-1 (or the pseudogene TRBV3-2), the J gene TRBJ2-3; 9 nucleotides agree with TRBD2. This CDR3 spans 15 amino acids. Germline V gene data show CDR1 as LGHDT and CDR2 as YNNKEL (reference sequence). After removal of 1 base from V and 6 bases from J, the junction contained 5 bases not matched to a gene. The CDR3 bases are TGTGCCAGCAGCCAAGGCGCGGGGGGGATGGATACGCAGTATTTT. Its translation: CASSQGAGGMDTQYF.

The V gene is TRBV5-1, the J gene TRBJ2-7; either TRBD1 or TRBD2 may supply D (5 bases each). This CDR3 comprises 14 residues. Germline V gene sequence: CDR1 SGHRS, CDR2 YFSETQ. The V and J ends lost 3 bases and 5 bases respectively, with 15 bases between them. This CDR3 reads CASSSGTLTDEQYF. In DNA form, the CDR3 reads TGCGCCAGCAGCTCCGGGACCCTGACGGACGAGCAGTACTTC.

The count of this clone is one. The chain carries TRBV3-1 (or the pseudogene TRBV3-2) and TRBJ2-3; TRBD2 matches 8 bases. This CDR3 comprises 15 residues. Germline trimming cut 4 bases from V and 3 bases from J; bases unmatched to any gene: 6. From germline, CDR1 is LGHDT and CDR2 YNNKEL (reference sequence). The DNA of the CDR3 is TGTGCCAGCAGCCCCCACGGGGGGGCTACAGATACGCAGTATTTT. Translation gives CASSPHGGATDTQYF.

The chain recombines TRBV11-2 with TRBJ2-7; 8 bases align to TRBD1. Germline lookup yields CDR1 SGHAT and CDR2 FQNNGV. CDR3 size: 16 residues. After removal of 5 bases from V and 5 bases from J, the junction contained 14 bases not matched to a gene. The CDR3 protein is CASSLRRTGLLDEQYF. CDR3 nucleotides: TGTGCCAGCAGCCTACGTAGGACAGGGCTCTTGGACGAGCAGTACTTC.

CDR3 in amino acids: CASSTTEGNQPQHF. The CDR3 region has the DNA TGTGCCAGCAGCACAACTGAGGGCAATCAGCCCCAGCATTTT. This chain connects TRBV9 to TRBJ1-5; D is undetermined. The CDR3 extends over 14 amino acids. In germline, CDR1 is SGDLS, CDR2 YYNGEE. Trimming took 4 bases from V and 2 from J, leaving 10 bases between them.

This chain links TRBV12-5 with TRBJ2-2; D uncertain. Looked up from germline, CDR1 is LGHNT and CDR2 is FRNRAP. CDR3 length: 14 amino acids. With 6 bases removed from V and 1 base from J, the gap between germline ends came to 9 bases. CDR3 bases: TGTGCTAGTGGCCTAGGGCGGAACACCGGGGAGCTGTTTTTT. Translated, it gives CASGLGRNTGELFF.

V usage is TRBV20-1 and J usage is TRBJ2-7; 8 bases are shared with TRBD1. The ends lost 3 bases at V and 7 bases at J; junction bases unmatched: 14. This CDR3 is built from 15 residues. CDR1 and CDR2 (germline): DFQATT, SNEGSKA (reference sequence). The CDR3 region is CSASPPGVRGREQYF. The CDR3 coding sequence is TGCAGTGCTAGTCCCCCCGGCGTCAGGGGGCGTGAGCAGTACTTC.